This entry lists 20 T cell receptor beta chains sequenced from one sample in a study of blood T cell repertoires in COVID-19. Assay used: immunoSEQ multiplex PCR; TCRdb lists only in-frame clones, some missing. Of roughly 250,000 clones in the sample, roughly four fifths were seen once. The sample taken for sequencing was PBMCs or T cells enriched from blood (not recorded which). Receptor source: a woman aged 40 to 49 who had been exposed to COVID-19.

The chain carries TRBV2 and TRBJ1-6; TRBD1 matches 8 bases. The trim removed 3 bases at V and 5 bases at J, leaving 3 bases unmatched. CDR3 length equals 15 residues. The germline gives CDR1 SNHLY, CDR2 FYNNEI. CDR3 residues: CASSDRGRDNSPLHF. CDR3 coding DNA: TGTGCCAGCAGTGACAGGGGGCGGGATAATTCACCCCTCCACTTT.

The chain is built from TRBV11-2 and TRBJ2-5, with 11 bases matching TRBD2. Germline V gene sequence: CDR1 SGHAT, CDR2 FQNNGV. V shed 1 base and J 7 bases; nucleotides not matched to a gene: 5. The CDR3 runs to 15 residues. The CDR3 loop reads CASSLGLAGLGTQYF. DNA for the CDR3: TGTGCCAGCAGCTTAGGACTAGCGGGGCTGGGGACCCAGTACTTC.

The CDR3 bases are TGTGCCAGCAGGACTCCGTCGGACACCATATATTTT. Amino acids: CASRTPSDTIYF. The rearrangement joins TRBV28 to TRBJ1-3; D uncertain. Looked up from germline, CDR1 is MDHEN and CDR2 is SYDVKM. V was trimmed by 6 bases and J by 8 bases, leaving 11 bases between them. CDR3 length equals 12 residues.

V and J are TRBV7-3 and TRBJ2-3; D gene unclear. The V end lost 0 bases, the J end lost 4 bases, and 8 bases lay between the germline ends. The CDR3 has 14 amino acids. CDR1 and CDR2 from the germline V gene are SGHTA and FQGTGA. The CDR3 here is CASSLTGFADTQYF. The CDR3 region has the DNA TGTGCCAGCAGCTTAACCGGGTTTGCAGATACGCAGTATTTT.

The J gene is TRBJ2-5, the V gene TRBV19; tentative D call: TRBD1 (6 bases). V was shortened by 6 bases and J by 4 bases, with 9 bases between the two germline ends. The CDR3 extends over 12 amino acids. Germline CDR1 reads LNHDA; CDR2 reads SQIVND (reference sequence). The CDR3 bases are TGTGCCAGTAGACAGGGAGTAGAGACCCAGTACTTC. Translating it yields CASRQGVETQYF.

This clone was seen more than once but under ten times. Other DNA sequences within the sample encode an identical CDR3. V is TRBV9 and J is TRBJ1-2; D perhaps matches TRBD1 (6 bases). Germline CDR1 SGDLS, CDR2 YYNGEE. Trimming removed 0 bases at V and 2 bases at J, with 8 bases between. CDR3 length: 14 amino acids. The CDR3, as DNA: TGTGCCAGCAGCGTAGGGCAGGGGAACTATGGCTACACCTTC. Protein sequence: CASSVGQGNYGYTF. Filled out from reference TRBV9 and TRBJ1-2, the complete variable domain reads DSGVTQTPKHLITATGQRVTLRCSPRSGDLSVYWYQQSLDQGLQFLIQYYNGEERAKGNILERFSAQQFPDLHSELNLSSLELGDSALYFCASSVGQGNYGYTFGSGTRLTVV.

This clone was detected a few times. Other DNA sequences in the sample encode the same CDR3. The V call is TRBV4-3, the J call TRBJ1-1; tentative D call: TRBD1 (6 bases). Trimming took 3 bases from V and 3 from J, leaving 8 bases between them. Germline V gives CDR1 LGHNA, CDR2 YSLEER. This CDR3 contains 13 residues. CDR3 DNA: TGCGCCAGCAGCCAGTACAGGGACACTGAAGCTTTCTTT. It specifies CASSQYRDTEAFF.

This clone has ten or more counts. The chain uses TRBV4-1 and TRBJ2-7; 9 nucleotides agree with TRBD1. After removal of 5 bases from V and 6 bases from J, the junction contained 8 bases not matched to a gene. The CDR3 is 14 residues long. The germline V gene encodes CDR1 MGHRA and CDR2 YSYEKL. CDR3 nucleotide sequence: TGCGCCAGCAGCTCCGGGACAGGGTTACGCGAGCAGTACTTC. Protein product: CASSSGTGLREQYF.

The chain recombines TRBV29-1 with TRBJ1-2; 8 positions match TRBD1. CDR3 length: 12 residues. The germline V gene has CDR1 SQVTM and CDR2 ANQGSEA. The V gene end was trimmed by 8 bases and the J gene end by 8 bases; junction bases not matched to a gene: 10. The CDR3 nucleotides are TGCAGCTCCACCCGGACAGGGAGCGGCTACACCTTC. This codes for CSSTRTGSGYTF.

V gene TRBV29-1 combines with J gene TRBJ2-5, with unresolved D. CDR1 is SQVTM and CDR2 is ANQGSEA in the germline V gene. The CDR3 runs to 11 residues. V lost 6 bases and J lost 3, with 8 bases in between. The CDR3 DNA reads TGCAGCGTCGCCCAGGAAGAGACCCAGTACTTC. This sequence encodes CSVAQEETQYF.

DNA for the CDR3: TGTGCCAGCGGGAGGGTATTGGGGGGCTACACCTTC. This encodes CASGRVLGGYTF. The chain employs TRBV27 and TRBJ1-2; D is ambiguous. In germline, CDR1 is MNHEY, CDR2 SMNVEV (reference sequence). This CDR3 is 12 amino acids long. Trimming pared 8 bases from V and 8 bases from J, leaving 15 bases between.

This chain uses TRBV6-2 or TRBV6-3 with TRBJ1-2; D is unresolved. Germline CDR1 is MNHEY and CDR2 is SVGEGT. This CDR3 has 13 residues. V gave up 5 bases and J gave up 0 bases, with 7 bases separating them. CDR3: CASSQHPNYGYTF. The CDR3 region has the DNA TGTGCCAGCAGTCAACACCCTAACTATGGCTACACCTTC.

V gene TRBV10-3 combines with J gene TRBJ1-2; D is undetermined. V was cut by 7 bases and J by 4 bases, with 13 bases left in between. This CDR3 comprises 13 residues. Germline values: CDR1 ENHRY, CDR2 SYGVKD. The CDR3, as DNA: TGTGCCATCAACCCCGAGAACCGCTATGGCTACACCTTC. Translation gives CAINPENRYGYTF.

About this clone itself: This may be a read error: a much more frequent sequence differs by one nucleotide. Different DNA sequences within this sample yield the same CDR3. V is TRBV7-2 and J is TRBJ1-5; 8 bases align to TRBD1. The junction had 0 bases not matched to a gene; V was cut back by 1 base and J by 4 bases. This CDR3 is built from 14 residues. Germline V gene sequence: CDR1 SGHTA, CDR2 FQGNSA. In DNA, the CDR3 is TGTGCCAGCAGCTTAGGACAGGGGAATCAGCCCCAGCATTTT. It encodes CASSLGQGNQPQHF.

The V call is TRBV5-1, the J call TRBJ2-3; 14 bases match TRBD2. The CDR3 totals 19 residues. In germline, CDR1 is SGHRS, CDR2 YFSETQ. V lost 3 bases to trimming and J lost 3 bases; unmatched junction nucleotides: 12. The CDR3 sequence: CASSSPWTSGGSRTDTQYF. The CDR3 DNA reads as TGCGCCAGCAGCTCGCCCTGGACTAGCGGGGGGTCCCGGACAGATACGCAGTATTTT. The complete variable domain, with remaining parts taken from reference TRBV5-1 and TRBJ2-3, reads KAGVTQTPRYLIKTRGQQVTLSCSPISGHRSVSWYQQTPGQGLQFLFEYFSETQRNKGNFPGRFSGRQFSNSRSEMNVSTLELGDSALYLCASSSPWTSGGSRTDTQYFGPGTRLTVL.

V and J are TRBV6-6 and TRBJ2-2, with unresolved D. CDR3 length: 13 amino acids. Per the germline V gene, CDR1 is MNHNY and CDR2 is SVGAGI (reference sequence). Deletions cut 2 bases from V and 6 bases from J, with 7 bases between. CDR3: CASSYLSSGELFF. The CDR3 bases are TGTGCCAGCAGTTACCTTTCGTCCGGGGAGCTGTTTTTT.

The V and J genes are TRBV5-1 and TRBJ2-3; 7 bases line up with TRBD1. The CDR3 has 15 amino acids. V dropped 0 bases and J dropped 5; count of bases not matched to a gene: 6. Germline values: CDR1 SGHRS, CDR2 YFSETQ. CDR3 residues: CASSLGQGYGDTQYF. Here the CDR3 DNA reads TGCGCCAGCAGCTTGGGACAGGGATATGGAGATACGCAGTATTTT.

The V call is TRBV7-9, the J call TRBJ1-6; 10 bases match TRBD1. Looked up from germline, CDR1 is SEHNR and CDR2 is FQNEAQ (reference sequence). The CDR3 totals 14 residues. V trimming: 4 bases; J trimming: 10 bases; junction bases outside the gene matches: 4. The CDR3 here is CASSSGQGGSPLHF. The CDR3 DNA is TGTGCCAGCAGCTCCGGACAGGGGGGCTCACCCCTCCACTTT.

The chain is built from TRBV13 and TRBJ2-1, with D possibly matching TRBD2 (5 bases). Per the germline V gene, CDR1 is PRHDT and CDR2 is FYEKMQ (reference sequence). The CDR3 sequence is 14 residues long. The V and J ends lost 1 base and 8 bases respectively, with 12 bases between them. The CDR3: CASSLASSIDEQFF. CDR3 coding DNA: TGTGCCAGCAGCTTAGCCTCTAGCATCGATGAGCAGTTCTTC.

CDR3 sequence: CASSPRDSHNSPLHF. The CDR3 DNA follows: TGTGCCAGCAGCCCCAGGGACAGCCATAATTCACCCCTCCACTTT. This chain joins TRBV4-2 and TRBJ1-6; 7 bases are shared with TRBD1. V was pared by 4 bases and J by 5 bases, with 5 bases of the junction left unmatched. This CDR3 has 15 residues. CDR1 LGHNA and CDR2 YNFKEQ come from the germline V gene.